This T cell receptor (beta chain) stems from a study of T cell responses to AZD1222 COVID-19 vaccine. Study overall: Combined were second doses at about 4 or about 12 weeks. Study-level results: Unmutated variant regions are reportedly the target of nearly half of TCRs that are spike-specific. Donors were chiefly white British, with a greater number of females, and clonal diversity was perhaps underestimated. Spike-specific TCR breadth and depth were elevated following two AZD1222 doses.

A remark on this clone: What it binds is unknown.

Sequenced by immunoSEQ multiplex PCR; TCRdb stores in-frame clones only, minus some. The profile shows fewer than 120,000 clones, 85% to 95% of them singletons. V shed 1 base, J shed 0 bases, and the junction held 3 bases outside the gene matches. CDR3 length: 17 residues. Looked up from germline, CDR1 is SEHNR and CDR2 is FQNEAQ (reference sequence). Sequenced material: peripheral blood, taken on day 0 of AZD1222 vaccination. The clonotype was recovered from an adult in good health. The chain links TRBV7-9 to TRBJ2-7; 13 bases line up with TRBD2. Here the CDR3 reads CASSLGLAGGFSYEQYF. DNA for the CDR3: TGTGCCAGCAGCTTAGGACTAGCGGGGGGCTTCTCCTACGAGCAGTACTTC.